This TCR beta chain was found in a study of identical twins. This clonotype was counted a few times. TCRdb re-called the 5' RACE reads through MiXCR, storing one row per CDR3 protein. Of 540,000 or so distinct CDR3 sequences listed, about 20% were seen once; the top ten hold approximately 0.48%. In every case, the donor was a healthy Caucasian. Germline CDR1 is SGHAT and CDR2 is FQDESV (reference sequence). V shed 1 base and J 5 bases; nucleotides not matched to a gene: 5. There are 18 residues in the CDR3. These data also formed part of another study, on yellow fever vaccine responses in identical twins.

This clonotype was sampled from a woman younger than 35 in good health. The chain employs TRBV11-1 and TRBJ2-2; 15 bases agree with TRBD2. The sample was CD4+ T cells sorted from blood. Here the CDR3 reads CASSLVGLAGGLTGELFF. The CDR3 region has the DNA TGTGCCAGCAGCTTAGTGGGACTAGCGGGAGGCCTTACCGGGGAGCTGTTTTTT.